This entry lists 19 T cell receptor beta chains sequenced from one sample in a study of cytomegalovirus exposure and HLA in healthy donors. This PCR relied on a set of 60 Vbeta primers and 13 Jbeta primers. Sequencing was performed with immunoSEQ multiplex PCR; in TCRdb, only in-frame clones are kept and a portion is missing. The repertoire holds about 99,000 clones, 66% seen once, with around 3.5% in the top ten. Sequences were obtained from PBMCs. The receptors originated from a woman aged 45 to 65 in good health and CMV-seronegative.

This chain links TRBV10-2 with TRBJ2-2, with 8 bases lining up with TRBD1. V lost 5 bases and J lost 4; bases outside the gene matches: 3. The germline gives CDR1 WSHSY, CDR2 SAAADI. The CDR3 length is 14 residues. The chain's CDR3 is CASSQGAGTGELFF. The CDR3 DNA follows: TGCGCCAGCAGTCAGGGGGCGGGCACCGGGGAGCTGTTTTTT.

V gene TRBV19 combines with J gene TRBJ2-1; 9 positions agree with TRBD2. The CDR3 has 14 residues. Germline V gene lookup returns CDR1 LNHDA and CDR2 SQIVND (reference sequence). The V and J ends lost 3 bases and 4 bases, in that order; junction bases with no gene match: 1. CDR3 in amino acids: CASSMREGYNEQFF. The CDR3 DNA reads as TGTGCCAGTAGTATGCGGGAGGGTTACAATGAGCAGTTCTTC. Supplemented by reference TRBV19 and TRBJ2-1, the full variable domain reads DGGITQSPKYLFRKEGQNVTLSCEQNLNHDAMYWYRQDPGQGLRLIYYSQIVNDFQKGDIAEGYSVSREKKESFPLTVTSAQKNPTAFYLCASSMREGYNEQFFGPGTRLTVL.

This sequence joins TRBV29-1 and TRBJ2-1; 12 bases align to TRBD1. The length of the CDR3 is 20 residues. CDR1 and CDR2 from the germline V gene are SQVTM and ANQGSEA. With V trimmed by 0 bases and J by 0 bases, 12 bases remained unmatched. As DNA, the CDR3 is TGCAGCGTTGAAGAGTTTCCGGGACAGGGGGCTGGGAGCTCCTACAATGAGCAGTTCTTC. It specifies CSVEEFPGQGAGSSYNEQFF.

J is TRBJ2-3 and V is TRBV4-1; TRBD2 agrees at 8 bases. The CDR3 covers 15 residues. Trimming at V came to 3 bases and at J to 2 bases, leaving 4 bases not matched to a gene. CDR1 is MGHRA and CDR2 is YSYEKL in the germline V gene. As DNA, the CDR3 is TGCGCCAGCAGCCAGCAACTAGCGGCCACAGATACGCAGTATTTT. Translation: CASSQQLAATDTQYF.

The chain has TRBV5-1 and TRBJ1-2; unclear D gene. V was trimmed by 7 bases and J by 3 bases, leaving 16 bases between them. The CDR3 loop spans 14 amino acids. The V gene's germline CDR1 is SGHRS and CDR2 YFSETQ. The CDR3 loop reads CASSTRGDDYGYTF. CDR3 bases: TGCGCCAGCTCTACGCGGGGAGATGACTATGGCTACACCTTC.

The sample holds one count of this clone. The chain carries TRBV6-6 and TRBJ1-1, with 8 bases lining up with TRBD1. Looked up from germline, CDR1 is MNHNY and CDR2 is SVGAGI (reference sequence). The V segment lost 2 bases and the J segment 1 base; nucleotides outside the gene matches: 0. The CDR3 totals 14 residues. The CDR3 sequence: CASSYQGANTEAFF. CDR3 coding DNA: TGTGCCAGCAGTTACCAGGGGGCGAACACTGAAGCTTTCTTT.

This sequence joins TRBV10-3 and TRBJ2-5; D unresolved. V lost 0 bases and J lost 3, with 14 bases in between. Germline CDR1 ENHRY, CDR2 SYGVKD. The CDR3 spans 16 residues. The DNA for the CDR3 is TGTGCCATCAGTGAGTCAAGGAGTTTCGTCGAAGAGACCCAGTACTTC. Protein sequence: CAISESRSFVEETQYF.

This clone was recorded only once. The CDR3 loop is CASSLAGTQSQLIYGYTF. The CDR3 bases are TGCGCCAGCAGCTTGGCGGGGACACAGAGCCAACTCATATATGGCTACACCTTC. The J gene is TRBJ1-2, the V gene TRBV5-1, with D tentatively TRBD1 (6 bases). V was shortened by 0 bases and J by 5 bases, with 23 bases between the two germline ends. Germline V gene sequence: CDR1 SGHRS, CDR2 YFSETQ. This CDR3 spans 18 amino acids.

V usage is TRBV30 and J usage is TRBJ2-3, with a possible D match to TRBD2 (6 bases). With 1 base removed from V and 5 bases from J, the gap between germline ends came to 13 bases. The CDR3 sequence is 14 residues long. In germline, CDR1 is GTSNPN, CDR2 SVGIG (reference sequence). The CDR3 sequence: CAWSAGLAVDTQYF. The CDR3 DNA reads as TGTGCCTGGAGTGCCGGATTAGCGGTAGATACGCAGTATTTT.

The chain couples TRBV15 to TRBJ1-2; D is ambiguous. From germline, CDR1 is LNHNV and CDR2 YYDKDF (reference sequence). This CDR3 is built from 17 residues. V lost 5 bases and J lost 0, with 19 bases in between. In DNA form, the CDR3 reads TGTGCCACCAGCTCACCTCTACAGCTCCGAACTAACTATGGCTACACCTTC. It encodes CATSSPLQLRTNYGYTF.

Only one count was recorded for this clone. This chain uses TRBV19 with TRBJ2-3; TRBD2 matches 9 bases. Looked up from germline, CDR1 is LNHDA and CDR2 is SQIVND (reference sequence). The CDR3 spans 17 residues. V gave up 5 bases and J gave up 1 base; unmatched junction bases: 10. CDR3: CASSRRPQRGGTDTQYF. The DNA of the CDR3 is TGTGCCAGTAGTCGGCGACCCCAGCGGGGGGGCACAGATACGCAGTATTTT.

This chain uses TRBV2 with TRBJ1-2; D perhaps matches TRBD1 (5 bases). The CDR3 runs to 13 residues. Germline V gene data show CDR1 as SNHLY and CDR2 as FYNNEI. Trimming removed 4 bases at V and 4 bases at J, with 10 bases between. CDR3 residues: CASSGDSVYGYTF. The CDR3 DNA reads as TGTGCCAGCAGTGGAGACAGCGTCTATGGCTACACCTTC.

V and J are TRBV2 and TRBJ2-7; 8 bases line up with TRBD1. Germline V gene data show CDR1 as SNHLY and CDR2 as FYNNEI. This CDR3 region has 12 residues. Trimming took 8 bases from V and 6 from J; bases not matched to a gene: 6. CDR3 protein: CASDRGRLEQYF. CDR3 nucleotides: TGTGCCAGCGACAGGGGACGTCTCGAGCAGTACTTC.

CDR3 loop: CASSSQTGEGSPLHF. CDR3 sequence (DNA): TGTGCCAGCAGCTCCCAGACAGGGGAGGGATCACCCCTCCACTTT. The rearrangement joins TRBV5-4 to TRBJ1-6, with 8 bases fitting TRBD1. Germline CDR1 is SGHNT and CDR2 is YYREEE (reference sequence). The trim removed 3 bases at V and 10 bases at J, leaving 9 bases unmatched. The CDR3 runs 15 residues.

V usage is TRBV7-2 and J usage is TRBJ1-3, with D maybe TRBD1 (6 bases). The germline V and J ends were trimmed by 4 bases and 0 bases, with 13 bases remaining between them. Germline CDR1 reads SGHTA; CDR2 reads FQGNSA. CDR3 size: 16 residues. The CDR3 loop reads CASSSPGTNSGNTIYF. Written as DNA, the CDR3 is TGTGCCAGCAGCTCGCCCGGGACAAACTCTGGAAACACCATATATTTT.

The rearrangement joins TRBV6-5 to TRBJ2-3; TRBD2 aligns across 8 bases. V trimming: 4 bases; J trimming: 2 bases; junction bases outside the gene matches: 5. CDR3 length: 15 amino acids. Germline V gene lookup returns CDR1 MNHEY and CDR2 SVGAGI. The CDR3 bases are TGTGCCAGCAGTTTGACTAGCGCGGTCACAGATACGCAGTATTTT. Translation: CASSLTSAVTDTQYF.

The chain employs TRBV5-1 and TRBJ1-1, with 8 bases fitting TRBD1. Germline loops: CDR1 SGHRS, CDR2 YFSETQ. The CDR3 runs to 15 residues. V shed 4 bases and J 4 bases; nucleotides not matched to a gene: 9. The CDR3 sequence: CASSHTTGGGTEAFF. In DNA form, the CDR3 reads TGCGCCAGCAGCCATACCACAGGGGGAGGCACTGAAGCTTTCTTT.

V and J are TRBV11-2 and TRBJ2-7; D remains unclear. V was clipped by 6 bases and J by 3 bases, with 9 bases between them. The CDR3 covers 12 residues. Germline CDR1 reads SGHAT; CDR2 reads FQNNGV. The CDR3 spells CASSQVDYEQYF. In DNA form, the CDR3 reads TGTGCCAGCAGTCAGGTGGACTACGAGCAGTACTTC.

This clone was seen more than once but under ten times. The CDR3 coding sequence is TGTGCCAGCCAGGACAGGTCGTCTGAAAAACTGTTTTTT. Its translation is CASQDRSSEKLFF. The V gene is TRBV28, the J gene TRBJ1-4; 7 nucleotides match TRBD1. The CDR3 is made up of 13 amino acids. Germline trimming cut 8 bases from V and 7 bases from J; bases unmatched to any gene: 7. Germline-derived CDR1 and CDR2 are MDHEN and SYDVKM.